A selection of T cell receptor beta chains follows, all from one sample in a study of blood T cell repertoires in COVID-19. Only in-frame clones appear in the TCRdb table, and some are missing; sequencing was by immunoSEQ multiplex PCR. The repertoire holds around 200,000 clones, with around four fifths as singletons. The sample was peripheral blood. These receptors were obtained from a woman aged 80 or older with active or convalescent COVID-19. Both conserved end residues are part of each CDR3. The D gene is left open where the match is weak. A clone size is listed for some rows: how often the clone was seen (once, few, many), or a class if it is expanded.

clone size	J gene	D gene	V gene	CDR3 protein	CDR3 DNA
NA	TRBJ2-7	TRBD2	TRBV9	CARGRGTSGGIPSYEQYF	TGTGCCAGGGGAAGAGGGACTAGCGGGGGGATACCTTCCTACGAGCAGTACTTC
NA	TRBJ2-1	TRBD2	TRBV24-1	CATSDHGGRANEQFF	TGTGCCACCAGTGACCACGGAGGGAGGGCGAATGAGCAGTTCTTC
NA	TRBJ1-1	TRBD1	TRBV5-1	CASSLGSGQGNTEAFF	TGCGCCAGCAGCTTGGGTTCTGGACAGGGGAACACTGAAGCTTTCTTT
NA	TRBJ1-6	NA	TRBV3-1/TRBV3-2	CASSQEGQSPLHF	TGTGCCAGCAGCCAAGAGGGACAATCACCCCTCCACTTT
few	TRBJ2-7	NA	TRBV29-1	CSVEILVGVDYEQYF	TGCAGCGTTGAAATCTTGGTAGGGGTTGACTACGAGCAGTACTTC
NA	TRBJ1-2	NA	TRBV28	CASTPGHPGVDGYTF	TGTGCCAGTACCCCCGGTCACCCAGGGGTTGATGGCTACACCTTC
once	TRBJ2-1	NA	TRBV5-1	CASSLGQGGEQFF	TGCGCCAGCAGCTTGGGGCAGGGGGGTGAGCAGTTCTTC
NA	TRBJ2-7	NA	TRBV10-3	CAIGAGRGRSYEQYF	TGTGCCATCGGAGCAGGGCGGGGGCGCTCCTACGAGCAGTACTTC
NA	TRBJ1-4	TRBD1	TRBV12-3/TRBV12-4	CASRWTGGEKLFF	TGTGCCAGCAGATGGACAGGGGGTGAAAAACTGTTTTTT
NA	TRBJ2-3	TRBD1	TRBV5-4	CASGLTGTATDTQYF	TGTGCCAGCGGCTTAACCGGGACAGCCACAGATACGCAGTATTTT
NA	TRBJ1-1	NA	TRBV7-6	CASSSTATGQNTEAFF	TGTGCCAGCAGCTCTACTGCGACAGGCCAGAACACTGAAGCTTTCTTT
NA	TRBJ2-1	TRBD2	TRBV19	CASSIWGRANEQFF	TGTGCCAGTAGTATATGGGGGAGGGCCAATGAGCAGTTCTTC
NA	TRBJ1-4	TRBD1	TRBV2	CASRGTGVANEKLFF	TGTGCCAGCAGGGGAACAGGGGTTGCTAATGAAAAACTGTTTTTT
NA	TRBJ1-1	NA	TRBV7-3	CASSSGAGNTEAFF	TGTGCCAGCAGCTCAGGGGCAGGGAACACTGAAGCTTTCTTT
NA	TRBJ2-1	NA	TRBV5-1	CASSKQGDHEQFF	TGCGCCAGCAGCAAACAGGGTGATCATGAGCAGTTCTTC
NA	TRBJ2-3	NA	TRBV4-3	CASSQHTDTQYF	TGCGCCAGCAGCCAACACACAGATACGCAGTATTTT
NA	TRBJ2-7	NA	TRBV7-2	CASSSPGLVYEQYF	TGTGCCAGCAGTTCCCCGGGACTGGTTTACGAGCAGTACTTC
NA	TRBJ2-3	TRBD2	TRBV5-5	CASSLGTSGSTDTQYF	TGTGCCAGCAGCTTAGGGACTAGCGGGAGCACAGATACGCAGTATTTT
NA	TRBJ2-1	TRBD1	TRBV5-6	CASSLGDRLNEQFF	TGTGCCAGCAGCTTGGGGGACAGGTTGAATGAGCAGTTCTTC
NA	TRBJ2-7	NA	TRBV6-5	CASSPGAGVPYEQYF	TGTGCCAGCAGTCCGGGGGCGGGAGTTCCCTACGAGCAGTACTTC
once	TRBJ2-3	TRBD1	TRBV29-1	CSVFRDREPDTQYF	TGCAGCGTATTCCGGGACAGGGAACCAGATACGCAGTATTTT
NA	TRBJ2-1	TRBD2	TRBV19	CASSIVASGSNEQFF	TGTGCCAGTAGTATAGTGGCTAGCGGGAGCAATGAGCAGTTCTTC
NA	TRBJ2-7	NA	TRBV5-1	CASSTGTLSSYEQYF	TGCGCCAGCAGCACCGGGACACTGAGCTCCTACGAGCAGTACTTC
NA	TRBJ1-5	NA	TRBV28	CASSSGDQPQHF	TGTGCCAGCAGTTCGGGGGACCAGCCCCAGCATTTT
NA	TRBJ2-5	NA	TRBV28	CASSLGGSLALTETQYF	TGTGCCAGCAGTTTGGGAGGCTCACTAGCTCTTACGGAGACCCAGTACTTC
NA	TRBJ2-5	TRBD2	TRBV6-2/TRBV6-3	CASSYAVAGGKETQYF	TGTGCCAGCAGTTACGCGGTAGCGGGGGGCAAAGAGACCCAGTACTTC
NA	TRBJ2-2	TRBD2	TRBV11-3	CASSLAGGGHTGELFF	TGTGCCAGCAGCTTAGCTGGCGGGGGGCACACCGGGGAGCTGTTTTTT
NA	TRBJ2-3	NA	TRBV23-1	CASSWFTGDTQYF	TGCGCCAGCAGTTGGTTTACCGGAGATACGCAGTATTTT
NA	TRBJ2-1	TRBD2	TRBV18	CASSPYSGSNSHNEQFF	TGTGCCAGCTCTCCCTATAGCGGGAGTAATTCCCACAATGAGCAGTTCTTC
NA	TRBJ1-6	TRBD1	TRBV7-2	CASSSRDSNSPLHF	TGTGCCAGCAGCTCCCGGGACAGCAATTCACCCCTCCACTTT
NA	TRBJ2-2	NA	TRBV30	CAWTLGTNLLNTGELFF	TGTGCCTGGACTCTAGGAACTAACCTTCTGAACACCGGGGAGCTGTTTTTT
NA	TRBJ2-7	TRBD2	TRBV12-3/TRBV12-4	CASSPSSGYEQYF	TGTGCCAGCAGTCCCTCTAGCGGCTACGAGCAGTACTTC
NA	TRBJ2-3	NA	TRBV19	CASSIAGGDTQYF	TGTGCCAGTAGTATAGCCGGAGGAGATACGCAGTATTTT
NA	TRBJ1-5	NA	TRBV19	CASSIGQGGQPQHF	TGTGCCAGTAGTATAGGGCAGGGAGGGCAGCCCCAGCATTTT
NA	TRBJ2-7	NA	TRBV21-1	CASSTRRDSVGLAGGLRGGEQYF	TGTGCCAGCAGCACCCGACGGGACAGCGTGGGACTAGCGGGCGGCCTCCGGGGGGGGGAGCAGTACTTC
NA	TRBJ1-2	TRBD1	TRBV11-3	CASSFRTGGVYGYTF	TGTGCCAGCAGCTTTAGGACAGGGGGCGTCTATGGCTACACCTTC
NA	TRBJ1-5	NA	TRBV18	CASSPIAQPTGRRNQPQHF	TGTGCCAGCTCACCGATCGCACAGCCAACCGGGCGGAGGAATCAGCCCCAGCATTTT